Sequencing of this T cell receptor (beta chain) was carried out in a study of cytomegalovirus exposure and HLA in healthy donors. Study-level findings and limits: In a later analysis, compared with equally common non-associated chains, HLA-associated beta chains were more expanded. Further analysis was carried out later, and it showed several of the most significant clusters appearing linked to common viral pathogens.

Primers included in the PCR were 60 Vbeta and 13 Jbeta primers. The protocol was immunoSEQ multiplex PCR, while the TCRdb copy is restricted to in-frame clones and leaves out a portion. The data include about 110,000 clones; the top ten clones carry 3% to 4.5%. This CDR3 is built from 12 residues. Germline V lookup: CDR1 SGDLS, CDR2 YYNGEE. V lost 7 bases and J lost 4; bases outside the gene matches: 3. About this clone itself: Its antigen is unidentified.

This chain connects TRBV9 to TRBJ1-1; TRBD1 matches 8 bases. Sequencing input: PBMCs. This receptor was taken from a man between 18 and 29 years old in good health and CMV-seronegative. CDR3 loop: CASRGQGTEAFF. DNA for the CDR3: TGTGCCAGCCGCGGACAGGGCACTGAAGCTTTCTTT.